The 31 T cell receptor beta chains below come from one sample, sequenced in a study of blood T cells in healthy people across ages. The second PCR ran about 6 to 11 cycles with a sample-barcoded 5' primer and J-beta primers. TCRdb itself ran the 5' RACE reads through MiXCR, one entry per CDR3 protein. The sample lists around 1,100,000 distinct CDR3 sequences, 35% to 40% occurring once. Material: blood. Every receptor here comes from a man between 18 and 29 years old in good health.

The chain has TRBV20-1 and TRBJ2-1; no firm D call. This CDR3 has 15 residues. V was shortened by 0 bases and J by 12 bases, with 21 bases between the two germline ends. Per germline, CDR1 DFQATT and CDR2 SNEGSKA (reference sequence). As DNA, the CDR3 is TGCAGTGCTAGAGATGCTGCAGACTCCGGGTGGGGGCAGTTCTTC. Translating it yields CSARDAADSGWGQFF.

This clonotype has only a few counts. The chain joins TRBV6-5 to TRBJ2-3; the match to TRBD2 covers 7 bases. The germline V gene encodes CDR1 MNHEY and CDR2 SVGAGI. V dropped 2 bases and J dropped 0; count of bases not matched to a gene: 8. The length of the CDR3 is 17 residues. In nucleotides, the CDR3 is TGTGCCAGCAGTTACCGGGGGGTCCGACCTAGCACAGATACGCAGTATTTT. Its translation: CASSYRGVRPSTDTQYF.

The gene calls are TRBV29-1 and TRBJ1-5; D unresolved. With 4 bases removed from V and 0 bases from J, the gap between germline ends came to 7 bases. The CDR3 spans 13 residues. Germline lookup yields CDR1 SQVTM and CDR2 ANQGSEA. CDR3 in amino acids: CSVGGVSNQPQHF. The CDR3 bases are TGCAGCGTTGGTGGGGTTAGCAATCAGCCCCAGCATTTT.

The genes are TRBV20-1 and TRBJ1-1, with 7 nucleotides matching TRBD1. The CDR3 totals 14 residues. The germline CDR1 and CDR2 sequences are DFQATT and SNEGSKA (reference sequence). V shed 6 bases and J 0 bases; nucleotides not matched to a gene: 7. CDR3 region: CSAKKGAVNTEAFF. In nucleotides, the CDR3 is TGCAGTGCCAAAAAGGGGGCCGTGAACACTGAAGCTTTCTTT.

V usage is TRBV20-1 and J usage is TRBJ1-6, with D tentatively TRBD1 (5 bases). Trimming took off 6 bases at V and 7 bases at J, with 13 bases between the two ends. The germline V gene has CDR1 DFQATT and CDR2 SNEGSKA (reference sequence). This CDR3 contains 13 residues. The CDR3 region has the DNA TGCAGTGCCCCTGGGACGGGAAATTCACCCCTCCACTTT. Its protein product is CSAPGTGNSPLHF.

The chain combines TRBV11-2 with TRBJ1-5; possible D gene TRBD1, 5 bases. The CDR3 consists of 14 residues. Trimming stripped 5 bases from V and 7 bases from J, with 15 bases between. Per the germline V gene, CDR1 is SGHAT and CDR2 is FQNNGV. CDR3 bases: TGTGCCAGCAGCGCCGCTGGGGGGAACCAGCCCCAGCATTTT. Amino acids: CASSAAGGNQPQHF.

This chain joins TRBV24-1 and TRBJ2-3; D not resolved. Germline loops: CDR1 KGHDR, CDR2 SFDVKD. The length of the CDR3 is 17 residues. The V and J ends lost 3 bases and 4 bases respectively, with 19 bases between them. CDR3 sequence: CATSDPPGSRRPDTQYF. The CDR3 coding sequence is TGTGCCACCAGTGATCCCCCCGGCTCAAGGCGGCCAGATACGCAGTATTTT.

The V and J genes are TRBV29-1 and TRBJ1-2, with 7 positions matching TRBD1. Germline V gives CDR1 SQVTM, CDR2 ANQGSEA. This CDR3 is built from 13 residues. Germline trimming cut 4 bases from V and 6 bases from J; bases unmatched to any gene: 8. The CDR3 coding sequence is TGCAGCGTTGCTACGGTGACAGGGCATGGCTACACCTTC. Residues: CSVATVTGHGYTF.

This clonotype was detected only a few times. The chain combines TRBV13 with TRBJ2-3; the D call may be TRBD1 or TRBD2 (5 bases each). V was clipped by 6 bases and J by 0 bases, with 10 bases between them. Looked up from germline, CDR1 is PRHDT and CDR2 is FYEKMQ (reference sequence). CDR3 size: 14 residues. CDR3 sequence reads: CASSTEGSTDTQYF. The CDR3 bases are TGTGCCAGCAGTACAGAGGGGAGCACAGATACGCAGTATTTT.

The CDR3 region is CASSQSLAGRETQYF. CDR3 sequence (DNA): TGCGCCAGCAGCCAAAGTTTGGCGGGAAGGGAGACCCAGTACTTC. The J gene is TRBJ2-5, the V gene TRBV4-3, with a tentative D call TRBD2 (6 bases). Germline V gene lookup returns CDR1 LGHNA and CDR2 YSLEER. The CDR3 has 15 amino acids. V was clipped by 2 bases and J by 5 bases, with 15 bases between them.

V gene TRBV7-9 combines with J gene TRBJ2-3; TRBD2 aligns across 11 bases. V shed 10 bases and J 4 bases; nucleotides not matched to a gene: 7. CDR1 is SEHNR, CDR2 FQNEAQ, per germline (reference sequence). There are 14 residues in the CDR3. The chain's CDR3 is CATSVTSGADTQYF. CDR3 DNA sequence: TGTGCCACCTCCGTGACTAGCGGGGCAGATACGCAGTATTTT.

Regarding this clonotype: Mismatch with germline at one junction end may stem from a read error. The V call is TRBV10-3, the J call TRBJ1-2; D is undetermined. This CDR3 is 16 amino acids long. Germline assignment: CDR1 ENHRY and CDR2 SYGVKD. In DNA, the CDR3 is TGTGTCATCAGTGAGTCGGCAGCCGTCCTCAACTATGGCTACACCTTC. Translated: CVISESAAVLNYGYTF.

The table lists this clonotype with a few counts. The rearrangement uses TRBV7-2 and TRBJ1-1; D not resolved. V gave up 5 bases and J gave up 1 base, with 17 bases separating them. CDR3 size: 16 residues. Germline V gene lookup returns CDR1 SGHTA and CDR2 FQGNSA. CDR3: CASSPSLDLGNTEAFF. The CDR3 DNA is TGTGCCAGCAGCCCTTCGCTGGATCTTGGGAACACTGAAGCTTTCTTT. Drawing the rest from reference TRBV7-2 and TRBJ1-1, the complete variable domain is GAGVSQSPSNKVTEKGKDVELRCDPISGHTALYWYRQSLGQGLEFLIYFQGNSAPDKSGLPSDRFSAERTGGSVSTLTIQRTQQEDSAVYLCASSPSLDLGNTEAFFGQGTRLTVV.

V gene TRBV29-1 combines with J gene TRBJ1-4; D remains ambiguous. Germline values: CDR1 SQVTM, CDR2 ANQGSEA. The CDR3 sequence is 13 residues long. The V and J ends lost 4 bases and 8 bases respectively, with 14 bases between them. The CDR3 protein is CSVGKGMREKLFF. CDR3 sequence (DNA): TGCAGCGTTGGAAAAGGGATGAGGGAAAAACTGTTTTTT.

This clonotype has a handful of counts. The chain employs TRBV14 and TRBJ1-1; D is uncertain. The CDR3 has 14 residues. Germline assignment: CDR1 SGHDN and CDR2 FVKESK. V lost 4 bases and J 0 bases, leaving 9 bases between the germline ends. CDR3 sequence: CASSRGRMNTEAFF. As DNA, the CDR3 is TGTGCCAGCAGCCGCGGCCGAATGAACACTGAAGCTTTCTTT.

This clonotype was observed many times. The chain links TRBV7-2 to TRBJ2-7; the D is unclear. The CDR3 has 12 residues. Trimming cost V 4 bases and J 3 bases, with 7 bases left between them. Germline V gene lookup returns CDR1 SGHTA and CDR2 FQGNSA. CDR3 sequence reads: CASSSIHYEQYF. Written as DNA, the CDR3 is TGTGCCAGCAGCTCAATTCACTACGAGCAGTACTTC.

This clonotype was detected only a few times. The chain carries TRBV6-5 and TRBJ2-1; 8 bases fit TRBD1. Trimming cost V 2 bases and J 7 bases; bases outside gene matches: 4. The CDR3 is 14 residues long. CDR1 MNHEY and CDR2 SVGAGI come from the germline V gene. The CDR3 protein is CASSYSGQGNEQFF. CDR3 DNA: TGTGCCAGCAGTTACAGTGGACAGGGTAATGAGCAGTTCTTC.

The chain couples TRBV20-1 to TRBJ1-2; D perhaps matches TRBD1 (5 bases). Germline CDR1 reads DFQATT; CDR2 reads SNEGSKA (reference sequence). The CDR3 length is 15 residues. Trimming took 0 bases from V and 3 from J, leaving 14 bases between them. The CDR3 DNA follows: TGCAGTGCTAGAGATGCGGGGCAGGGAGACTATGGCTACACCTTC. Amino acid sequence: CSARDAGQGDYGYTF.

The chain recombines TRBV7-2 with TRBJ1-2; the D is unclear. Trimming stripped 3 bases from V and 4 bases from J, with 15 bases between. Germline V gene lookup returns CDR1 SGHTA and CDR2 FQGNSA. This CDR3 is 15 amino acids long. The CDR3 spells CASSLSSGYSYGYTF. The CDR3 DNA follows: TGTGCCAGCAGCTTGTCGAGCGGGTATAGCTATGGCTACACCTTC.

The gene calls are TRBV5-1 and TRBJ2-3; weak D call: TRBD1 (5 bases). CDR1 is SGHRS, CDR2 YFSETQ, per germline. The CDR3 length is 14 residues. V dropped 6 bases and J dropped 6 bases, with 17 bases sitting between them. CDR3 sequence (DNA): TGCGCCAGCAAGCAGGGCAGTTACTCGGATACGCAGTATTTT. Its translation: CASKQGSYSDTQYF. Looking up the rest from reference TRBV5-1 and TRBJ2-3 gives the full variable domain: KAGVTQTPRYLIKTRGQQVTLSCSPISGHRSVSWYQQTPGQGLQFLFEYFSETQRNKGNFPGRFSGRQFSNSRSEMNVSTLELGDSALYLCASKQGSYSDTQYFGPGTRLTVL.

V is TRBV27 and J is TRBJ2-5; TRBD1 matches 7 bases. With the DNA end fitting TRBJ2-7 better, the J assignment may be wrong. The CDR3 contains 13 residues. Germline lookup yields CDR1 MNHEY and CDR2 SMNVEV (reference sequence). The CDR3 region has the DNA TGTGCCAGCAGGTTACAGGGGACGAACGAGCAGTACTTC. Amino acid sequence: CASRLQGTNEQYF.

The chain recombines TRBV4-2 with TRBJ1-2; possibly TRBD1 for D (5 bases). The germline V gene encodes CDR1 LGHNA and CDR2 YNFKEQ. The CDR3 loop spans 13 amino acids. V was cut by 0 bases and J by 8 bases, with 10 bases left in between. This CDR3 is CASSQEGGQGYTF. DNA of the CDR3: TGTGCCAGCAGCCAAGAGGGGGGTCAAGGCTACACCTTC.

The V and J genes are TRBV10-3 and TRBJ1-6; no clear D gene. The CDR3 length is 11 residues. V was clipped by 3 bases and J by 15 bases, with 9 bases between them. In germline, CDR1 is ENHRY, CDR2 SYGVKD. CDR3 loop: CAISDGSGLHF. CDR3 sequence (DNA): TGTGCCATCAGTGACGGATCGGGCCTCCACTTT.

The genes are TRBV18 and TRBJ2-7; TRBD1 matches at 9 bases. Losses at the gene ends were 6 bases for V and 1 base for J; bases not matched to a gene: 7. The CDR3 length is 15 residues. Germline CDR1 reads KGHSH; CDR2 reads LQKENI. The CDR3: CASSTRDRESYEQYF. CDR3 DNA sequence: TGTGCCAGCTCGACCCGGGACAGGGAATCCTACGAGCAGTACTTC.

This clonotype was seen only a few times. The chain links TRBV27 to TRBJ2-5, with 7 bases fitting TRBD1. Trimming removed 5 bases from V and 2 bases from J; junction bases left unmatched: 11. The CDR3 is made up of 16 amino acids. The germline V gene has CDR1 MNHEY and CDR2 SMNVEV (reference sequence). As DNA, the CDR3 is TGTGCCAGCAGTCCCACTAGGGGACAGTTACAAGAGACCCAGTACTTC. Protein product: CASSPTRGQLQETQYF.

There are a few counts of this clonotype. V and J are TRBV20-1 and TRBJ2-3; 11 positions agree with TRBD2. The CDR3 contains 15 residues. The germline CDR1 and CDR2 sequences are DFQATT and SNEGSKA (reference sequence). After removal of 5 bases from V and 5 bases from J, the junction contained 9 bases not matched to a gene. The CDR3 DNA follows: TGCAGTGCTTATACCCCACTAGCGGGGGAAGATACGCAGTATTTT. It yields the protein CSAYTPLAGEDTQYF.

The chain links TRBV12-3 or TRBV12-4 to TRBJ1-1; 7 nucleotides match TRBD1. CDR3 size: 13 residues. Trimming took 3 bases from V and 10 from J; bases not matched to a gene: 8. The CDR3 spells CASSLGQKKAAFF. CDR3 DNA sequence: TGTGCCAGCAGTTTGGGACAGAAGAAGGCAGCTTTCTTT.

The chain employs TRBV25-1 and TRBJ1-2; D uncertain. This CDR3 is built from 13 residues. Trimming stripped 3 bases from V and 6 bases from J, with 11 bases between. CDR1 is MGHDK and CDR2 is SYGVNS in the germline V gene. The CDR3 loop reads CASSEAGINGYTF. The CDR3 DNA reads as TGTGCCAGCAGTGAGGCCGGGATTAATGGCTACACCTTC.

This clonotype has only a few counts. The chain has TRBV6-2 or TRBV6-3 and TRBJ2-7, with 7 bases identical to TRBD2. The V gene end was trimmed by 10 bases and the J gene end by 7 bases; junction bases not matched to a gene: 10. This CDR3 has 12 amino acids. Germline V gives CDR1 MNHEY, CDR2 SVGEGT. As DNA, the CDR3 is TGTGCCACGAGCGGGGAGTACAATGAGCAGTACTTC. It specifies CATSGEYNEQYF.

A few counts support this clonotype. The chain recombines TRBV4-2 with TRBJ2-1, with 7 bases fitting TRBD1. The CDR3 is 16 residues long. The V gene's germline CDR1 is LGHNA and CDR2 YNFKEQ. V lost 1 base and J lost 2; bases outside the gene matches: 5. DNA for the CDR3: TGTGCCAGCAGCCAAGGGCAGGGGGTTACCTACAATGAGCAGTTCTTC. Translating it yields CASSQGQGVTYNEQFF.

This clonotype was observed once. This chain joins TRBV5-1 and TRBJ2-3; 9 bases match TRBD1. The length of the CDR3 is 18 residues. Losses at the gene ends were 4 bases for V and 4 bases for J; bases not matched to a gene: 16. Germline-derived CDR1 and CDR2 are SGHRS and YFSETQ. CDR3 amino acids: CASSPGQGWFGPSDTQYF. Written as DNA, the CDR3 is TGCGCCAGCAGCCCTGGACAGGGGTGGTTCGGGCCATCAGATACGCAGTATTTT.